The clone carrying this T cell receptor (beta chain) was seen only once. The entry originates in a study of blood T cell repertoires in COVID-19. Deletions cut 4 bases from V and 7 bases from J, with 13 bases between. The CDR3 is made up of 13 amino acids. In assigning cohorts, the study relied on participant-reported clinical history. Under the authors' procedure: Amplification of reference gene primers was used by the study to estimate nucleated cell counts. The assay was immunoSEQ multiplex PCR, and TCRdb's table has in-frame clones only and misses some. From that table come the V and J calls and clone size; the DNA was used to work out D and trimming. This table holds approximately 330,000 clones, about 90% found once.

The TCR comes from a woman under 40 who had recovered from COVID-19. Source material: PBMCs or T cells enriched from blood (not recorded which). The rearrangement uses TRBV12-3 or TRBV12-4 and TRBJ1-2; a weak D match, TRBD1 (6 bases). As DNA, the CDR3 is TGTGCCAGCAGTTCCACAGGGAAAGGTGGCTACACCTTC. The encoded protein is CASSSTGKGGYTF.